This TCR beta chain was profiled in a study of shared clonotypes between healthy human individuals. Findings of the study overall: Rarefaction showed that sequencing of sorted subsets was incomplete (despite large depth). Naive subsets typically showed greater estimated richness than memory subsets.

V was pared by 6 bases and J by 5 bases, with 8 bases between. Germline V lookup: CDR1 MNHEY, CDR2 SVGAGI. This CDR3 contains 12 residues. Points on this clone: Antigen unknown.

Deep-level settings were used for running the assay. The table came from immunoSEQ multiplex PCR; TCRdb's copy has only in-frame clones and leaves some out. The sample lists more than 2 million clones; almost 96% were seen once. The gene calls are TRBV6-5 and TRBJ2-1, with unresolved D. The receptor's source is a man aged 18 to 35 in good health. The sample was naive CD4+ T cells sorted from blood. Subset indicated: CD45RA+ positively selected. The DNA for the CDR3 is TGTGCCAGCAGACACACGAACAATGAGCAGTTCTTC. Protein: CASRHTNNEQFF.